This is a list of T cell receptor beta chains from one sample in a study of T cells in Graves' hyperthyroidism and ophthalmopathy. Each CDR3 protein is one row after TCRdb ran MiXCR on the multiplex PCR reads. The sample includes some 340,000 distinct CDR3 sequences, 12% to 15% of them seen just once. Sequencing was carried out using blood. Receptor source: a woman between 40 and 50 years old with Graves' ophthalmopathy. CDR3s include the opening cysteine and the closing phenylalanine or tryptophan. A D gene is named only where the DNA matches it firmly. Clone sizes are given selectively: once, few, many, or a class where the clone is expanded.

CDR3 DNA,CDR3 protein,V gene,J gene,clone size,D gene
TGTGCCAGCAGTGACCACTCGACAGGGGCGCGGAACTATGGCTACACCTTC,CASSDHSTGARNYGYTF,TRBV6-1,TRBJ1-2,many,TRBD1
TGTGCCAGCAGCAGCCGACAGGGTTGGACTGAAGCTTTCTTT,CASSSRQGWTEAFF,TRBV3-1,TRBJ1-1,many,TRBD1
TGTGCCAGCACCAGCCAGGGGGCGGCTGGAAACACCATATATTTT,CASTSQGAAGNTIYF,TRBV11-2,TRBJ1-3,many,TRBD1
TGTGCCAGCAGTTATCCCGGGACAGGGTCCCGGGAGACCCAGTACTTC,CASSYPGTGSRETQYF,TRBV28,TRBJ2-5,-,TRBD1
TGTGCCAGCAGTTACTCTCGGACTAGCGGGGGGGGGAACACCGGGGAGCTGTTTTTT,CASSYSRTSGGGNTGELFF,TRBV6-5,TRBJ2-2,many,TRBD2
TGTGCCACCAGTGATTCAGGCATACCCAAAAACATTCAGTACTTC,CATSDSGIPKNIQYF,TRBV24-1,TRBJ2-4,-,-
TGCAGTGCTAGCGGGGGACGTCACTCCTACGAGCAGTACTTC,CSASGGRHSYEQYF,TRBV20-1,TRBJ2-7,many,-
TGTGCCTGGCATATGGGGGTAGGCTACACCTTC,CAWHMGVGYTF,TRBV30,TRBJ1-2,-,-
TGCAGTGCTAGGTGGACTAGCGGGAGCTATACGCAGTATTTT,CSARWTSGSYTQYF,TRBV20-1,TRBJ2-3,many,TRBD2
TGCAGTGCCGCCAGGGCTCAAGAGACCCAGTACTTC,CSAARAQETQYF,TRBV20-1,TRBJ2-5,-,-
TGCAGTGCCCTACAGGGGGGAGGAGAAAAACTGTTTTTT,CSALQGGGEKLFF,TRBV20-1,TRBJ1-4,-,TRBD1
TGTGCCAGCAGCTTAGTGTCCCACCGTAGCACAGATACGCAGTATTTT,CASSLVSHRSTDTQYF,TRBV11-2,TRBJ2-3,-,-
TGTGCCAGCAGCTGGAGGGACAGTATCGTAGGCACTGAAGCTTTCTTT,CASSWRDSIVGTEAFF,TRBV7-2,TRBJ1-1,many,TRBD1
TGCGCCAGCAGTGAGTCGACAGGGGGTCGGAGGACTGAAGCTTTCTTT,CASSESTGGRRTEAFF,TRBV10-2,TRBJ1-1,-,TRBD1
TGTGCCAGCAGCCAAGTCGGGGGGACTAGAGCCCACAATGAGCAGTTCTTC,CASSQVGGTRAHNEQFF,TRBV3-1,TRBJ2-1,many,TRBD2
TGTGCCTGGTTTGGGAAACCTAACTATGGCTACACCTTC,CAWFGKPNYGYTF,TRBV30,TRBJ1-2,-,-
TGTGCCAGCAGCTTGACAGGGGTGGGGTCACCCCTCCACTTT,CASSLTGVGSPLHF,TRBV7-8,TRBJ1-6,few,TRBD1
TGTGCCAGCAGTGAGACTAGGGGCTACGAGCAGTACTTC,CASSETRGYEQYF,TRBV6-1,TRBJ2-7,many,-
TGCAGTGCTCAGAGAGGGGGTCGTGGCTACACCTTC,CSAQRGGRGYTF,TRBV20-1,TRBJ1-2,few,-
TGTGCCAGCAGCTTGGTACCAGATACGCAGTATTTT,CASSLVPDTQYF,TRBV5-6,TRBJ2-3,-,-
TGTGCCAGTAGCACAGGGTGGCCCACAGATACGCAGTATTTT,CASSTGWPTDTQYF,TRBV19,TRBJ2-3,many,-
TGTGCCAGCAGATACCCGGGGGGAGGGAGCTATCAGCCCCAGCATTTT,CASRYPGGGSYQPQHF,TRBV28,TRBJ1-5,-,-
TGCGCCAGCAGCGCGGCAGGGGGCCCTCCAGATACGCAGTATTTT,CASSAAGGPPDTQYF,TRBV5-1,TRBJ2-3,many,TRBD1
TGCAGTGCTAGAGACCCCCACAGTATTGGCTACACCTTC,CSARDPHSIGYTF,TRBV20-1,TRBJ1-2,many,-
TGCAGCTTCTATGGGACAGGGGACTACGAGCAGTACTTC,CSFYGTGDYEQYF,TRBV29-1,TRBJ2-7,-,TRBD1
TGTGCCAGCAGCTCCGAGGACAGGGGGGTTGATGAGCAGTTCTTC,CASSSEDRGVDEQFF,TRBV12-3/TRBV12-4,TRBJ2-1,many,TRBD1
TGCAGTGCTAGAGGTGGGGCCTACAATGAGCAGTTCTTC,CSARGGAYNEQFF,TRBV20-1,TRBJ2-1,few,-
TGTGCCAGCAGCGTATTCCCCAGCGGCGACGAGCAGTACTTC,CASSVFPSGDEQYF,TRBV9,TRBJ2-7,-,-
TGTGCCAGCAGTTTAGCGGGGACAGCGTACGAGCAGTACTTC,CASSLAGTAYEQYF,TRBV12-3/TRBV12-4,TRBJ2-7,many,TRBD1
TGTGCCAGCAGTGAATGGAAGGCAACTAGCACAGATACGCAGTATTTT,CASSEWKATSTDTQYF,TRBV2,TRBJ2-3,few,-
TGTGCCAGCAGTTTGGTTGGTGTTGGCAATCAGCCCCAGCATTTT,CASSLVGVGNQPQHF,TRBV27,TRBJ1-5,many,-
TGTGCCAGCAGCCAAGGAAGTGGAACAGATACGCAGTATTTT,CASSQGSGTDTQYF,TRBV3-1,TRBJ2-3,-,-
TGTGCCAGCAGGGTGCCCTGGCAGCCCCGCTTTCTGAACACTGAAGCTTTCTTT,CASRVPWQPRFLNTEAFF,TRBV28,TRBJ1-1,many,-
TGTGCCAGTAGGAAGACTAGGGGCGAGCAGTACTTC,CASRKTRGEQYF,TRBV19,TRBJ2-7,-,-
TGTGCCATTAGGGGGCGCGACCTCCCCTCCTACAATGAGCAGTTCTTC,CAIRGRDLPSYNEQFF,TRBV6-2/TRBV6-3,TRBJ2-1,few,TRBD1
TGTGCCAGCAGCTCTTACGATGAGCAGTTCTTC,CASSSYDEQFF,TRBV7-8,TRBJ2-1,few,-
TGTGCCAGCAGTAAGGGCCGCGACACCTCTGGAAACACCATATATTTT,CASSKGRDTSGNTIYF,TRBV6-1,TRBJ1-3,-,-
TGCAGTGCTAGACCTCTATTAGTTCCCGGGGACAGGGGGCTCGGTGAGCAGTTCTTC,CSARPLLVPGDRGLGEQFF,TRBV20-1,TRBJ2-1,-,TRBD1
TGTGCCAGCAGTGAGGGGAACATTCAGTACTTC,CASSEGNIQYF,TRBV6-4,TRBJ2-4,-,-
TGTGCCAGCTCTTCGGGGACCAACGTCCTGACTTTC,CASSSGTNVLTF,TRBV6-1,TRBJ2-6,few,-
TGCAGTGCTATCACTGATCGGGGTGAAGCTTTCTTT,CSAITDRGEAFF,TRBV20-1,TRBJ1-1,many,-
TGTGCCAGCAGCTTAGGTGAAGCAACTAATGAAAAACTGTTTTTT,CASSLGEATNEKLFF,TRBV7-8,TRBJ1-4,few,-
TGCGCCAGCAGCTTGAGTCAGCCCGGTTCCTACGAGCAGTACTTC,CASSLSQPGSYEQYF,TRBV5-1,TRBJ2-7,few,-
TGCAGCGTTGATGACAGGACGGACTATGGCTACACCTTC,CSVDDRTDYGYTF,TRBV29-1,TRBJ1-2,many,-
TGTGCCAGCAGCGCCTCGGACAGTCCCTATTCACCCCTCCACTTT,CASSASDSPYSPLHF,TRBV7-6,TRBJ1-6,many,-
TGTGCCACCAGCAGAGATCCAGGGGGGACTGCTTACGAGCAGTACTTC,CATSRDPGGTAYEQYF,TRBV15,TRBJ2-7,many,-
TGCAGTGCTAGGGGAAGGTCGGGGGCGGGCGAGCAGTACTTC,CSARGRSGAGEQYF,TRBV20-1,TRBJ2-7,-,-
TGTGCCAGCAGAAAGGGCGGGGGATTGAACACTGAAGCTTTCTTT,CASRKGGGLNTEAFF,TRBV7-9,TRBJ1-1,many,-
TGTGCCAGTAGTATCGGACAGGGAAGGTCAAGGCAGCCCCAGCATTTT,CASSIGQGRSRQPQHF,TRBV19,TRBJ1-5,many,TRBD1
TGTGCCAGCCGCCCTGTGGGCTTTTATGGCTACACCTTC,CASRPVGFYGYTF,TRBV6-2/TRBV6-3,TRBJ1-2,many,-
TGTGCCAGTGGGGTTACCAACAGGTTCTTC,CASGVTNRFF,TRBV27,TRBJ2-1,many,-
TGTGCCACCAGTCGGACATCCTACAATGAGCAGTTCTTC,CATSRTSYNEQFF,TRBV24-1,TRBJ2-1,many,-
TGTGCCAGCAGCCAAGCCAGGACAGGGAGTGGCTACACCTTC,CASSQARTGSGYTF,TRBV3-1,TRBJ1-2,many,TRBD1
TGTGCCAGCAGTTTAGTAGCGCCACTATCCGCCAATGAGCAGTTCTTC,CASSLVAPLSANEQFF,TRBV27,TRBJ2-1,many,-
TGTGCCAGCAATCTCCTCCAGGGGGAGCAGTTCTTC,CASNLLQGEQFF,TRBV28,TRBJ2-1,many,-
TGTGCCAGCAGCGAGGGGTTGCCGTTCCAAAACATTCAGTACTTC,CASSEGLPFQNIQYF,TRBV7-6,TRBJ2-4,few,-